This TCR beta chain stems from a study of T-cell memory formation after mild COVID-19. Overall study: Most TCR clusters belonged to a single donor. General study points: Prior to infection, memory already included some responding clones, suggesting cross-reactive memory joined. Chiefly within CM and EM were the contracting CD4+ clones; CD8+ ones were within EMRA.

This clonotype appeared a few times. Its antigen remains unknown. Germline CDR1 and CDR2: SEHNR and FQNEAQ (reference sequence). The CDR3 loop spans 15 amino acids. With 3 bases clipped from V and 4 bases from J, the junction kept 4 bases outside the gene matches. 5'RACE with constant-segment primers yielded barcoded, UMI-tagged TCR alpha and TCR beta cDNA libraries. TCRdb analysed the 5' RACE reads with MiXCR anew, one entry per CDR3 protein. Seen here are fewer than 650,000 distinct CDR3 sequences, roughly 17% observed once, and the top ten hold about 8.1%. The material sequenced was PBMCs or a T cell subset sorted from them (not recorded which). This sequence originates from an adult woman who had mild COVID-19 (a few samples of this study predate the infection). Cell type and time point are not known. The chain employs TRBV7-9 and TRBJ2-5, with TRBD2 matching over 11 bases. CDR3 DNA: TGTGCCAGCAGCTTCTTAGCGGGAGGGCCAGAGACCCAGTACTTC. Translating it yields CASSFLAGGPETQYF.